The 32 T cell receptor beta chains in this list originate from one sample, sequenced in a study of regulatory T cells in long-lasting Graves disease. Building of the TCR beta libraries involved iRepertoire HTBI primers and Arm-PCR of CDR3 regions. One entry per CDR3 protein results from TCRdb running MiXCR on the multiplex PCR reads. The sample has approximately 400,000 distinct CDR3 sequences, 15% seen once. As to time point: newly diagnosed GD, antithyroid drugs for less than 3 months. Researchers made the TCR library from RNA that was extracted from PBMCs. The data also belong to a second study, concerning T cells in Graves' hyperthyroidism and ophthalmopathy.

Sequenced material: peripheral blood mononuclear cells (PBMCs), taken at new diagnosis, from a patient treated with antithyroid drugs. These receptor sequences come from a woman under 40 with Graves disease.

The V call is TRBV29-1, the J call TRBJ1-2; perhaps TRBD1 as D (6 bases). Trimming took off 5 bases at V and 1 base at J, with 14 bases between the two ends. CDR1 is SQVTM and CDR2 is ANQGSEA in the germline V gene. The CDR3 runs to 14 residues. CDR3: CSVRGTRLNYGYTF. In DNA form, the CDR3 reads TGCAGCGTTCGGGGGACAAGACTTAACTATGGCTACACCTTC.

This clonotype appeared a few times. The chain has TRBV20-1 and TRBJ2-6, with 7 bases that match TRBD1. The CDR3 length is 16 residues. Germline V gene data show CDR1 as DFQATT and CDR2 as SNEGSKA (reference sequence). V dropped 4 bases and J dropped 0; count of bases not matched to a gene: 6. The DNA for the CDR3 is TGCAGTGCTACAACAGGGGAGCTCTCTGGGGCCAACGTCCTGACTTTC. Protein product: CSATTGELSGANVLTF.

The rearrangement joins TRBV6-2 or TRBV6-3 to TRBJ2-1, with D perhaps TRBD1 (5 bases). Trimming shortened V by 6 bases and J by 7 bases, and 7 bases separated the two germline ends. Germline CDR1 and CDR2: MNHEY and SVGEGT. CDR3 size: 11 residues. CDR3 amino acids: CASRKGNEQFF. CDR3 bases: TGTGCCAGCAGAAAGGGGAATGAGCAGTTCTTC.

The rearrangement links TRBV19 to TRBJ1-5; 8 bases match TRBD1. Per the germline V gene, CDR1 is LNHDA and CDR2 is SQIVND (reference sequence). V shed 4 bases and J 6 bases; nucleotides not matched to a gene: 2. The CDR3 runs to 13 residues. CDR3 coding DNA: TGTGCCAGTAGTAAGGACAGGGTTCAGCCCCAGCATTTT. Protein: CASSKDRVQPQHF.

For this clonotype: Since a much larger clone is just one base distant, this may be a read error. The gene calls are TRBV6-1 and TRBJ2-1; a weak D match, TRBD1 (5 bases). Germline-derived CDR1 and CDR2 are MNHNS and SASEGT. The CDR3 covers 15 residues. This CDR3 reads CASSETPSGYNEQLF. CDR3 DNA sequence: TGTGCCAGCAGTGAAACGCCTTCAGGGTACAATGAGCAGCTCTTC.

In this sample, this clonotype turned up a few times. A much larger clone differs by one base, so this may be a read error. This chain connects TRBV11-1 to TRBJ1-1; 8 positions match TRBD1. Losses at the gene ends were 2 bases for V and 1 base for J; bases not matched to a gene: 6. Looked up from germline, CDR1 is SGHAT and CDR2 is FQDESV (reference sequence). This CDR3 is 16 amino acids long. The CDR3 sequence: CASSLQAGGANTEAFF. The CDR3 DNA is TGTGCCAGCAGCTTACAGGCAGGGGGCGCGAACACTGAAGCTTTCTTT.

This clonotype was detected a few times. V is TRBV10-3 and J is TRBJ2-6; D remains ambiguous. The CDR3 covers 15 residues. Germline values: CDR1 ENHRY, CDR2 SYGVKD. Trimming pared 0 bases from V and 2 bases from J, leaving 5 bases between. This CDR3 reads CAISESPAGANVLTF. In nucleotides, the CDR3 is TGTGCCATCAGTGAGTCCCCAGCTGGGGCCAACGTCCTGACTTTC.

This clonotype came up a few times. A much larger clone differs by one base, so this may be a read error. V gene TRBV12-3 or TRBV12-4 combines with J gene TRBJ2-2; 12 bases fit TRBD2. This CDR3 region has 20 residues. CDR3 region: CASSLSPLLLAGGPPGELLF. DNA of the CDR3: TGTGCCAGCAGTTTATCGCCCCTCCTGCTAGCGGGAGGGCCCCCCGGGGAGCTGTTGTTT.

This clonotype was detected ten times or more. The V and J genes are TRBV9 and TRBJ2-1; TRBD1 is a possible D gene (7 bases). This CDR3 has 15 amino acids. Trimming left V 2 bases short and J 8 bases short, with 17 bases between. Germline V gives CDR1 SGDLS, CDR2 YYNGEE. CDR3 amino acids: CASSVGQGDWDEQFF. CDR3 bases: TGTGCCAGCAGCGTGGGGCAGGGGGACTGGGATGAGCAGTTCTTC.

This clonotype was recorded at least ten times. The chain employs TRBV6-1 and TRBJ1-2; D remains unclear. This CDR3 has 15 residues. V was shortened by 0 bases and J by 4 bases, with 12 bases between the two germline ends. CDR1 MNHNS and CDR2 SASEGT come from the germline V gene. CDR3 bases: TGTGCCAGCAGTGAAGCGCGCACAGCCTCCTATGGCTACACCTTC. Its translation: CASSEARTASYGYTF.

There are many counts of this clonotype. The rearrangement joins TRBV18 to TRBJ2-1; 7 bases map to TRBD2. V shed 0 bases, J shed 5 bases, and the junction held 4 bases outside the gene matches. This CDR3 contains 15 residues. Germline loops: CDR1 KGHSH, CDR2 LQKENI. The CDR3 bases are TGTGCCAGCTCACCACCGGGACTACATAACAATGAGCAGTTCTTC. Translation gives CASSPPGLHNNEQFF.

The V gene is TRBV5-1, the J gene TRBJ2-5; 7 positions agree with TRBD2. V trimming: 4 bases; J trimming: 2 bases; junction bases outside the gene matches: 8. Germline CDR1 is SGHRS and CDR2 is YFSETQ. The CDR3 spans 15 residues. The CDR3 DNA sequence: TGCGCCAGCAGCCGGACTAGGGGACCTCAAGAGACCCAGTACTTC. It yields the protein CASSRTRGPQETQYF.

This sequence joins TRBV20-1 and TRBJ1-1; the match to TRBD1 covers 7 bases. Trimming cost V 0 bases and J 2 bases; bases outside gene matches: 15. This CDR3 spans 18 amino acids. Germline CDR1 reads DFQATT; CDR2 reads SNEGSKA (reference sequence). The CDR3 loop is CSARDPRQDRVPNTEAFF. The CDR3 nucleotides read TGCAGTGCTAGAGATCCGCGCCAAGACAGGGTTCCAAACACTGAAGCTTTCTTT.

This clonotype has a count of ten or more. This sequence joins TRBV7-9 and TRBJ2-1, with D perhaps matching TRBD1 or TRBD2 (5 bases each). The CDR3 has 16 residues. V gave up 5 bases and J gave up 5 bases, with 19 bases separating them. Germline V lookup: CDR1 SEHNR, CDR2 FQNEAQ (reference sequence). The CDR3 is CASSLNNRDGDNEQFF. The CDR3 DNA reads TGTGCCAGCAGCCTAAACAACCGGGACGGAGACAATGAGCAGTTCTTC.

At least ten counts were recorded for this clonotype. The rearrangement uses TRBV7-9 and TRBJ2-7; D is unclear. This CDR3 spans 14 amino acids. The V and J ends lost 5 bases and 0 bases respectively, with 11 bases between them. Germline V CDR1 and CDR2: SEHNR, FQNEAQ (reference sequence). In DNA, the CDR3 is TGTGCCAGCAGCGAAACAGCAGACTCCTACGAGCAGTACTTC. It specifies CASSETADSYEQYF.

DNA for the CDR3: TGTGCCAGCAGTGAATGGGGTCGAGGACTAGCGGTCCCTAAGACCCAGTACTTC. Translation: CASSEWGRGLAVPKTQYF. The chain has TRBV25-1 and TRBJ2-5; 10 bases fit TRBD2. Trimming at V came to 1 base and at J to 6 bases, leaving 14 bases not matched to a gene. The CDR3 covers 18 residues. Germline CDR1 is MGHDK and CDR2 is SYGVNS.

The chain uses TRBV6-1 and TRBJ1-5; D may be TRBD1 (5 bases). The V gene's germline CDR1 is MNHNS and CDR2 SASEGT. CDR3 size: 15 residues. Trimming shortened V by 9 bases and J by 3 bases, and 18 bases separated the two germline ends. The CDR3 coding sequence is TGTGCCAGTGGTGGACGGGGGTCCATCAATCAGCCCCAGCATTTT. Translation: CASGGRGSINQPQHF.

This clonotype was counted many times. The CDR3 protein is CASSHGDPGSVGGSYEQYF. For the CDR3, the DNA is TGTGCCAGCAGCCACGGGGACCCCGGGTCCGTCGGCGGCTCCTACGAGCAGTACTTC. The chain is built from TRBV11-3 and TRBJ2-7, with D perhaps TRBD1 or TRBD2 (5 bases each). This CDR3 is 19 amino acids long. Trimming cost V 5 bases and J 0 bases, with 26 bases left between them. Germline-derived CDR1 and CDR2 are SGHNT and YENEEA.

The table lists this clonotype with a few counts. CDR3 bases: TGTGCCAGCAGCCAAGGTGGACAGGAGAATAACTATGGCTACACCTTC. Translating it yields CASSQGGQENNYGYTF. The V and J genes are TRBV4-2 and TRBJ1-2; 7 nucleotides agree with TRBD1. Germline V lookup: CDR1 LGHNA, CDR2 YNFKEQ. The CDR3 length is 16 residues. Losses at the gene ends were 1 base for V and 1 base for J; bases not matched to a gene: 6.

The gene calls are TRBV20-1 and TRBJ1-1; D ambiguous. The V end was cut by 0 bases, the J end by 5 bases, with 19 bases between. CDR1 and CDR2 (germline): DFQATT, SNEGSKA (reference sequence). The CDR3 is 16 amino acids. In nucleotides, the CDR3 is TGCAGTGCTAGAGAGTCCAGGCGAGGGATTGGGACTGAAGCTTTCTTT. It codes for CSARESRRGIGTEAFF.

This clonotype came up many times. The chain links TRBV15 to TRBJ2-1; 7 bases align to TRBD2. Germline CDR1 reads LNHNV; CDR2 reads YYDKDF (reference sequence). V shed 7 bases, J shed 9 bases, and the junction held 9 bases outside the gene matches. There are 13 residues in the CDR3. This chain's CDR3 is CATMGGVVREQFF. The DNA of the CDR3 is TGTGCCACCATGGGGGGGGTTGTTCGTGAGCAGTTCTTC.

The chain has TRBV7-9 and TRBJ1-2; 7 bases align to TRBD1. The CDR3 is 15 amino acids. J lost 4 bases, V lost 7 bases, and 12 bases had no gene match. Germline V gene sequence: CDR1 SEHNR, CDR2 FQNEAQ (reference sequence). The CDR3 coding sequence is TGTGCCAGCATCCACTCCAGGGGGAAAGGCTATGGCTACACCTTC. It yields the protein CASIHSRGKGYGYTF.

This clonotype was counted many times. The chain joins TRBV6-2 or TRBV6-3 to TRBJ2-1; D ambiguous. Germline V CDR1 and CDR2: MNHEY, SVGEGT. Trimming shortened V by 0 bases and J by 12 bases, and 9 bases separated the two germline ends. The CDR3 covers 12 residues. The CDR3 sequence is CASSYSRGRQFF. The CDR3 DNA sequence: TGTGCCAGCAGTTACTCGAGAGGACGGCAGTTCTTC.

This clonotype has at least ten counts. This sequence joins TRBV6-2 or TRBV6-3 and TRBJ2-2; D is ambiguous. The CDR3 covers 14 residues. Trimming cost V 4 bases and J 7 bases, with 13 bases left between them. Germline V gene sequence: CDR1 MNHEY, CDR2 SVGEGT. DNA for the CDR3: TGTGCCAGCAGTTTCCTAGGGCCCCTCGGGGAGCTGTTTTTT. Its protein is CASSFLGPLGELFF.

This clonotype was seen many times. The V call is TRBV30, the J call TRBJ2-4, with TRBD1 as a possible D gene (5 bases). The V end lost 2 bases, the J end lost 9 bases, and 17 bases lay between the germline ends. Germline lookup yields CDR1 GTSNPN and CDR2 SVGIG (reference sequence). The length of the CDR3 is 14 residues. The CDR3 nucleotides read TGTGCCTGGAGTCAGGGTAAAATATTGGGCATTCAGTACTTC. Translated, it gives CAWSQGKILGIQYF.

This clonotype was observed many times. One junction end does not reproduce the germline sequence, and a read error may be involved. The gene calls are TRBV12-3 or TRBV12-4 and TRBJ1-3; D not resolved. This CDR3 is built from 13 residues. The CDR3 here is CASSLASGNTIYF. CDR3 coding DNA: TGTGCCAGCAGCTTAGCTTCTGGAAACACCATATATTTT.

The chain carries TRBV2 and TRBJ1-1; D is unclear. This CDR3 has 11 residues. V was shortened by 9 bases and J by 6 bases, with 11 bases between the two germline ends. In germline, CDR1 is SNHLY, CDR2 FYNNEI. The CDR3 loop reads CASRSVPEAFF. CDR3 coding DNA: TGTGCCAGTAGGAGCGTCCCTGAAGCTTTCTTT.

This clonotype was recorded many times. This chain connects TRBV7-6 to TRBJ2-1, with TRBD2 matching 7 bases. The ends lost 10 bases at V and 7 bases at J; junction bases unmatched: 13. CDR3 length: 14 amino acids. CDR1 SGHVS and CDR2 FNYEAQ come from the germline V gene. Here the CDR3 reads CAITERGVANEQFF. Here the CDR3 DNA reads TGTGCCATCACCGAGCGGGGAGTCGCGAATGAGCAGTTCTTC. Complete variable domain (other parts from reference TRBV7-6 and TRBJ2-1): GAGVSQSPRYKVTKRGQDVALRCDPISGHVSLYWYRQALGQGPEFLTYFNYEAQQDKSGLPNDRFSAERPEGSISTLTIQRTEQRDSAMYRCAITERGVANEQFFGPGTRLTVL.

This chain connects TRBV6-1 to TRBJ1-2; D possibly corresponds to TRBD1 (5 bases). Germline assignment: CDR1 MNHNS and CDR2 SASEGT. The CDR3 is made up of 11 amino acids. V lost 8 bases and J 8 bases, leaving 12 bases between the germline ends. CDR3 bases: TGTGCCAGCGACGATGGGGGGGGCTACACCTTC. It specifies CASDDGGGYTF.

The sample holds many counts of this clonotype. V usage is TRBV11-2 and J usage is TRBJ2-2, with no clear D. The germline V gene has CDR1 SGHAT and CDR2 FQNNGV. CDR3 length equals 14 residues. The germline V and J ends were trimmed by 2 bases and 0 bases, with 4 bases remaining between them. CDR3 sequence (DNA): TGTGCCAGCAGCTTAATGGCGAACACCGGGGAGCTGTTTTTT. As protein: CASSLMANTGELFF.

This chain links TRBV20-1 with TRBJ1-4; the D is unclear. The CDR3 is 14 residues long. The V and J ends lost 5 bases and 0 bases respectively, with 10 bases between them. Germline-derived CDR1 and CDR2 are DFQATT and SNEGSKA (reference sequence). The CDR3 coding sequence is TGCAGTGCTGTCGACGGACCAACTAATGAAAAACTGTTTTTT. Translated, it gives CSAVDGPTNEKLFF.

This clonotype was found many times. V usage is TRBV3-1 and J usage is TRBJ2-1; D remains ambiguous. V dropped 4 bases and J dropped 6 bases, with 13 bases sitting between them. Germline-derived CDR1 and CDR2 are LGHDT and YNNKEL (reference sequence). CDR3 length: 14 residues. The CDR3 loop is CASSLGRLFNEQFF. In DNA form, the CDR3 reads TGTGCCAGCAGCCTCGGTCGACTTTTCAATGAGCAGTTCTTC.